This entry lists 16 T cell receptor beta chains sequenced from one sample in a study of beta chain features in type 1 diabetes. Every bit of the isolated RNA underwent reverse transcription, so sequencing read expressed TCRB transcripts. Repertoires were generated with immunoSEQ multiplex PCR, while TCRdb's copy carries only in-frame clones and drops some. The sample consists of around 300,000 clones, around 7.8% of them appearing once. The sequenced sample consisted of central memory CD4+ T cells from blood. The receptors come from a woman aged 18-29 years in good health.

This clone was seen more than once but under ten times. J is TRBJ1-5 and V is TRBV7-2; the D gene is possibly TRBD1 (5 bases). The germline V gene has CDR1 SGHTA and CDR2 FQGNSA. V was clipped by 1 base and J by 7 bases, with 14 bases between them. There are 15 residues in the CDR3. The CDR3 protein is CASSLVATGGQPQHF. CDR3 nucleotides: TGTGCCAGCAGCTTAGTCGCAACCGGGGGACAGCCCCAGCATTTT.

This chain connects TRBV19 to TRBJ1-5; D gene uncertain. The germline V gene encodes CDR1 LNHDA and CDR2 SQIVND (reference sequence). Deletions cut 5 bases from V and 5 bases from J, with 10 bases between. The CDR3 contains 13 residues. The CDR3 loop is CASSLQLYQPQHF. CDR3 bases: TGTGCCAGTAGTCTGCAGTTGTATCAGCCCCAGCATTTT.

The chain carries TRBV28 and TRBJ2-6; 9 positions match TRBD1. This CDR3 has 17 amino acids. V lost 3 bases to trimming and J lost 2 bases; unmatched junction nucleotides: 5. Germline values: CDR1 MDHEN, CDR2 SYDVKM. CDR3 DNA sequence: TGTGCCAGCAGTTTCGTACAGGGGGCGCCTGGGGCCAACGTCCTGACTTTC. The encoded protein is CASSFVQGAPGANVLTF.

On this clone: Other nucleotide sequences from this sample produce the same CDR3. The chain carries TRBV7-2 and TRBJ1-1; D call uncertain. Per the germline V gene, CDR1 is SGHTA and CDR2 is FQGNSA. V lost 4 bases, J lost 1 base, and 7 bases lay in between. The CDR3 sequence is 13 residues long. CDR3 nucleotide sequence: TGTGCCAGCAGCTCACAAGGGAACACTGAAGCTTTCTTT. It specifies CASSSQGNTEAFF. Supplemented by reference TRBV7-2 and TRBJ1-1, the full variable domain reads GAGVSQSPSNKVTEKGKDVELRCDPISGHTALYWYRQSLGQGLEFLIYFQGNSAPDKSGLPSDRFSAERTGGSVSTLTIQRTQQEDSAVYLCASSSQGNTEAFFGQGTRLTVV.

This clone was counted only a few times. The CDR3 is CASSYLGTGSEKLFF. Here the CDR3 DNA reads TGTGCCAGCAGTTATCTAGGGACAGGGAGTGAAAAACTGTTTTTT. The rearrangement uses TRBV6-5 and TRBJ1-4; 9 positions match TRBD1. The CDR3 totals 15 residues. CDR1 MNHEY and CDR2 SVGAGI come from the germline V gene. The ends lost 3 bases at V and 7 bases at J; junction bases unmatched: 6.

The chain combines TRBV19 with TRBJ2-1; D is possibly TRBD1 (6 bases). The ends were cut back, 10 bases at V and 7 bases at J, with 20 bases in the middle. The CDR3 sequence is 14 residues long. Germline V CDR1 and CDR2: LNHDA, SQIVND (reference sequence). The CDR3 protein is CATRQVGQTNEQFF. Written as DNA, the CDR3 is TGTGCCACCAGACAGGTCGGACAGACTAATGAGCAGTTCTTC.

The chain employs TRBV7-9 and TRBJ1-1; D is unresolved. Germline lookup yields CDR1 SEHNR and CDR2 FQNEAQ (reference sequence). Trimming took off 2 bases at V and 1 base at J, with 5 bases between the two ends. The CDR3 has 13 amino acids. CDR3 nucleotide sequence: TGTGCCAGCAGCTTAACATCGAACACTGAAGCTTTCTTT. Protein sequence: CASSLTSNTEAFF.

This clone was counted only a few times. The chain couples TRBV18 to TRBJ1-3; 7 positions agree with TRBD1. Unmatched junction bases numbered 6, after V lost 4 bases and J lost 3 bases. The CDR3 loop spans 15 amino acids. CDR1 is KGHSH, CDR2 LQKENI, per germline. The CDR3 protein is CASSLQGVVGNTIYF. DNA of the CDR3: TGTGCCAGCTCACTTCAGGGGGTTGTTGGAAACACCATATATTTT.

This clone has just a few counts. This sample also contains other DNA sequences that code for the same CDR3. This chain links TRBV7-9 with TRBJ2-3; 7 positions agree with TRBD2. J gave up 1 base and V 5 bases, and 3 bases lay outside the gene matches. This CDR3 is 14 amino acids long. Germline lookup yields CDR1 SEHNR and CDR2 FQNEAQ (reference sequence). The CDR3 DNA is TGTGCCAGCAGCCCCAGCGGGGGCACAGATACGCAGTATTTT. Its translation is CASSPSGGTDTQYF.

This clone was detected only a few times. The chain links TRBV5-1 to TRBJ1-4; the D is unclear. This CDR3 has 12 residues. Trimming shortened V by 7 bases and J by 7 bases, and 11 bases separated the two germline ends. Germline V gene data show CDR1 as SGHRS and CDR2 as YFSETQ. CDR3 sequence (DNA): TGCGCCAGCTCAAAAGATCTTGAAAAACTGTTTTTT. This sequence encodes CASSKDLEKLFF.

The J gene is TRBJ2-7, the V gene TRBV11-3; the D is unclear. This CDR3 contains 15 residues. Germline V gene lookup returns CDR1 SGHNT and CDR2 YENEEA. The germline V and J ends were trimmed by 3 bases and 3 bases, with 15 bases remaining between them. The CDR3 region has the DNA TGTGCCAGCAGCTTTCAGCTGCGCTCTGACTACGAGCAGTACTTC. Encoded protein: CASSFQLRSDYEQYF. Complete variable domain (other parts from reference TRBV11-3 and TRBJ2-7): EAGVVQSPRYKIIEKKQPVAFWCNPISGHNTLYWYLQNLGQGPELLIRYENEEAVDDSQLPKDRFSAERLKGVDSTLKIQPAELGDSAVYLCASSFQLRSDYEQYFGPGTRLTVT.

The sample holds many counts of this clone. The chain links TRBV7-2 to TRBJ2-2; tentative D call: TRBD2 (5 bases). V dropped 0 bases and J dropped 3 bases, with 8 bases sitting between them. CDR3 length equals 15 residues. Looked up from germline, CDR1 is SGHTA and CDR2 is FQGNSA. CDR3 loop: CASSLALGDTGELFF. The CDR3 DNA is TGTGCCAGCAGCTTAGCCCTGGGAGACACCGGGGAGCTGTTTTTT. The full variable domain, rest sourced from reference TRBV7-2 and TRBJ2-2, is GAGVSQSPSNKVTEKGKDVELRCDPISGHTALYWYRQSLGQGLEFLIYFQGNSAPDKSGLPSDRFSAERTGGSVSTLTIQRTQQEDSAVYLCASSLALGDTGELFFGEGSRLTVL.

This clone was detected only a few times. The chain employs TRBV29-1 and TRBJ1-1; 7 bases line up with TRBD1. The J segment lost 4 bases and the V segment lost 2 bases, leaving 4 bases of the junction unmatched. In germline, CDR1 is SQVTM, CDR2 ANQGSEA. The CDR3 is made up of 13 amino acids. CDR3 bases: TGCAGCGTTGAAAAGCAGGGGGGCACTGAAGCTTTCTTT. Translation gives CSVEKQGGTEAFF. Full variable domain (missing parts from reference TRBV29-1 and TRBJ1-1): SAVISQKPSRDICQRGTSLTIQCQVDSQVTMMFWYRQQPGQSLTLIATANQGSEATYESGFVIDKFPISRPNLTFSTLTVSNMSPEDSSIYLCSVEKQGGTEAFFGQGTRLTVV.

This clone was seen only a few times. The V gene is TRBV21-1, the J gene TRBJ2-6; the table's TRBD2 call for D was not verified on the DNA. TRBV21-1 counts as a pseudogene. The CDR3 extends over 17 amino acids. For the CDR3, the DNA is TGTGCCAGCGAGAGTCGGGGACTTCACTCTGGGGCCAACGTCCTGACTTTC. Protein: CASESRGLHSGANVLTF.

This clone has just a few counts. The V call is TRBV11-2, the J call TRBJ1-5; D remains unclear. Deletions cut 2 bases from V and 0 bases from J, with 11 bases between. The CDR3 consists of 16 residues. CDR1 and CDR2 (germline): SGHAT, FQNNGV. The CDR3 loop is CASSLPGLYSNQPQHF. In DNA, the CDR3 is TGTGCCAGCAGCTTACCCGGTCTGTATAGCAATCAGCCCCAGCATTTT.

This clone was detected a few times. This rearrangement joins TRBV5-1 to TRBJ2-5; tentatively, D is TRBD1 (5 bases). CDR1 SGHRS and CDR2 YFSETQ come from the germline V gene. The length of the CDR3 is 13 residues. V lost 4 bases, J lost 3 bases, and 10 bases lay in between. The CDR3 nucleotides read TGCGCCAGCAGCCAGACAGTCGAAGAGACCCAGTACTTC. The encoded protein is CASSQTVEETQYF.